A selection of T cell receptor beta chains follows, all from one sample in a study of OX40 agonist ivuxolimab in advanced cancers. Some clones are missing from TCRdb's copy, which holds only in-frame ones; the method was immunoSEQ multiplex PCR. This table holds approximately 99,000 clones, roughly 95% found once. Sample: CD4+ or CD8+ T cells sorted from blood, taken in a trial of the OX40 agonist ivuxolimab. The source of these receptors is an adult with an advanced solid tumor such as melanoma, head and neck, liver or kidney cancer. Each CDR3 is given without its conserved first and last residue.

V | CDR3
TRBV5-1 | ASYLGQATYEQY
TRBV6-1 | ASRPFDQGGQPQH
TRBV5-1 | ASSRDRVDEQY
TRBV6-4 | ASSDSGGELF
TRBV7-7 | ASSAGEGTEAF
TRBV19 | ASSIGLTDTQY
TRBV2 | ATGQGFGEAF
TRBV29-1 | SVVRSMNTEAF
TRBV18 | ASSGWGPGANVLT
TRBV28 | ASSFSDREAYEQY
TRBV19 | ASSGRQETQY
TRBV27 | ASSRQGSGELF
TRBV4-1 | ASSQVISWGSNQPQH
TRBV11-2 | ASSLDLARITRNTIY
TRBV28 | ASSSGLYNSNQPQH
TRBV27 | ASSSTGGSSPLH
TRBV6-6 | ASSPPGRGEQY
TRBV10-3 | AISGLTDTQY
TRBV4-3 | ASSHRGGNQPQH
TRBV9 | ASSPFSGRVGETQY
TRBV9 | ASSVQPDYNEQF
TRBV7-1 | ASSSWTSTQY
TRBV27 | ASSHTIKTRTVSNEQF
TRBV5-8 | ASSLRSSSYEQY
TRBV28 | ASVSGVTYEQY